Each of the 20 T cell receptor beta chains below was sequenced from the same sample in a study of blood T cell repertoires in COVID-19. Some clones are missing from TCRdb's copy, which holds only in-frame ones; the method was immunoSEQ multiplex PCR. The sample holds about 96,000 clones, over 70% seen once. The sample consisted of peripheral blood. All receptors come from a man aged 45-60 years who had recovered from COVID-19.

V and J are TRBV9 and TRBJ1-6; D unclear. This CDR3 has 15 amino acids. The V end was cut by 3 bases, the J end by 6 bases, with 13 bases between. Per germline, CDR1 SGDLS and CDR2 YYNGEE. As DNA, the CDR3 is TGTGCCAGCAGCGACAGTTGGGCCGTTAATTCACCCCTCCACTTT. Translation gives CASSDSWAVNSPLHF. The full variable domain, its missing parts supplied by reference TRBV9 and TRBJ1-6, is DSGVTQTPKHLITATGQRVTLRCSPRSGDLSVYWYQQSLDQGLQFLIQYYNGEERAKGNILERFSAQQFPDLHSELNLSSLELGDSALYFCASSDSWAVNSPLHFGNGTRLTVT.

This chain links TRBV5-1 with TRBJ1-4, with 7 bases fitting TRBD1. The germline V gene has CDR1 SGHRS and CDR2 YFSETQ. Trimming took 0 bases from V and 5 from J; bases not matched to a gene: 4. CDR3 length: 15 amino acids. DNA for the CDR3: TGCGCCAGCAGCTTGGGACCAGGGGGAAATGAAAAACTGTTTTTT. This encodes CASSLGPGGNEKLFF.

The V call is TRBV27, the J call TRBJ2-5; a possible D gene is TRBD1 (6 bases). V dropped 6 bases and J dropped 3 bases, with 11 bases sitting between them. CDR1 and CDR2 from the germline V gene are MNHEY and SMNVEV (reference sequence). The CDR3 is 13 residues long. CDR3: CASRDSPKETQYF. For the CDR3, the DNA is TGTGCCAGCAGGGACAGCCCAAAAGAGACCCAGTACTTC.

The rearrangement joins TRBV6-5 to TRBJ1-2; D possibly corresponds to TRBD1 (5 bases). This CDR3 spans 15 amino acids. Germline loops: CDR1 MNHEY, CDR2 SVGAGI. V dropped 6 bases and J dropped 0 bases, with 14 bases sitting between them. The CDR3 nucleotides read TGTGCCAGCAGGCCGATGACAGTTTCTAACTATGGCTACACCTTC. It yields the protein CASRPMTVSNYGYTF.

A few counts support this clone. CDR3 amino acids: CASSQEGLAATDTQYF. Here the CDR3 DNA reads TGCGCCAGCAGCCAAGAGGGACTAGCGGCCACAGATACGCAGTATTTT. The rearrangement links TRBV4-3 to TRBJ2-3; 11 nucleotides match TRBD2. With V trimmed by 0 bases and J by 2 bases, 1 base remained unmatched. This CDR3 has 16 amino acids. CDR1 LGHNA and CDR2 YSLEER come from the germline V gene.

In regard to this clone: Within the sample, other DNA sequences also encode this same CDR3. This chain links TRBV27 with TRBJ2-5, with a possible D match to TRBD2 (6 bases). CDR1 and CDR2 from the germline V gene are MNHEY and SMNVEV (reference sequence). The CDR3 loop spans 13 amino acids. The V end was cut by 5 bases, the J end by 5 bases, with 12 bases between. Here the CDR3 DNA reads TGTGCCAGCAGTCGCGGGGCCTGGGAGACCCAGTACTTC. Its protein product is CASSRGAWETQYF.

The chain combines TRBV19 with TRBJ2-7; D remains unclear. Germline V gives CDR1 LNHDA, CDR2 SQIVND (reference sequence). V dropped 5 bases and J dropped 1 base, with 12 bases sitting between them. CDR3 length equals 14 residues. DNA of the CDR3: TGTGCCAGTAGTGCCCAAACAGTTTCCTACGAGCAGTACTTC. Protein: CASSAQTVSYEQYF.

V usage is TRBV5-6 and J usage is TRBJ1-2; D call uncertain. V shed 5 bases and J shed 5 bases, with 13 bases lying between them. This CDR3 is built from 13 residues. CDR1 and CDR2 from the germline V gene are SGHDT and YYEEEE. This CDR3 reads CASRERLFYGYTF. The CDR3 DNA reads TGTGCCAGCAGGGAGCGACTGTTTTATGGCTACACCTTC.

This clone appeared once. The gene calls are TRBV4-2 and TRBJ2-7; 7 nucleotides agree with TRBD1. V dropped 3 bases and J dropped 1; count of bases not matched to a gene: 12. The CDR3 contains 17 residues. Germline CDR1 is LGHNA and CDR2 is YNFKEQ. CDR3 DNA: TGTGCCAGCAGCCAGGCCGACAGGGTCTCACCTTCCTACGAGCAGTACTTC. Translated: CASSQADRVSPSYEQYF.

The chain joins TRBV4-3 to TRBJ2-7, with TRBD2 identical over 7 bases. V lost 8 bases and J lost 7; bases outside the gene matches: 17. Germline CDR1 and CDR2: LGHNA and YSLEER. CDR3 length: 15 amino acids. CDR3 loop: CASPPLAGHEGEQYF. The CDR3 coding sequence is TGCGCCAGCCCTCCGTTAGCGGGCCACGAGGGTGAGCAGTACTTC.

Worth noting for this clone: This CDR3 is also generated by other DNA sequences in the sample. V usage is TRBV5-3 and J usage is TRBJ1-2; 10 bases align to TRBD1. TRBV5-3 is treated as an ORF (open reading frame) with a function not yet certain. Trimming at V came to 0 bases and at J to 3 bases, leaving 11 bases not matched to a gene. The CDR3 length is 18 residues. DNA for the CDR3: TGTGCCAGAAGCTTGGCCAAGGGACAGGGGCAGGGAGACTATGGCTACACCTTC. Amino acid sequence: CARSLAKGQGQGDYGYTF.

The chain employs TRBV28 and TRBJ1-3; D gene unclear. Trimming took off 6 bases at V and 0 bases at J, with 6 bases between the two ends. Germline CDR1 reads MDHEN; CDR2 reads SYDVKM. The CDR3 spans 13 residues. As DNA, the CDR3 is TGTGCCAGCAGGAGAAGCTCTGGAAACACCATATATTTT. This translates into CASRRSSGNTIYF.

This chain joins TRBV6-5 and TRBJ1-2, with TRBD1 identical over 10 bases. Germline assignment: CDR1 MNHEY and CDR2 SVGAGI. The trim removed 8 bases at V and 7 bases at J, leaving 7 bases unmatched. The CDR3 is made up of 13 amino acids. CDR3 bases: TGTGCCAGCCGACAGGGGGCGCGCCCTGGCTACACCTTC. Translating it yields CASRQGARPGYTF.

V usage is TRBV13 and J usage is TRBJ1-6, with TRBD1 matching over 9 bases. The CDR3 covers 16 residues. Losses at the gene ends were 6 bases for V and 0 bases for J; bases not matched to a gene: 3. Germline values: CDR1 PRHDT, CDR2 FYEKMQ (reference sequence). CDR3 in amino acids: CASRMTGGSYNSPLHF. In DNA form, the CDR3 reads TGTGCCAGCAGGATGACAGGGGGCTCCTATAATTCACCCCTCCACTTT.

The chain carries TRBV4-1 and TRBJ2-7; 12 nucleotides line up with TRBD2. The CDR3 consists of 18 residues. Losses at the gene ends were 4 bases for V and 0 bases for J; bases not matched to a gene: 10. Germline CDR1 MGHRA, CDR2 YSYEKL. The DNA for the CDR3 is TGCGCCAGCAGCCGGGACGGACTAGCGGGGCCTTTCTCCTACGAGCAGTACTTC. As protein: CASSRDGLAGPFSYEQYF.

The gene calls are TRBV18 and TRBJ2-5, with 7 bases that match TRBD2. This CDR3 has 16 residues. Germline loops: CDR1 KGHSH, CDR2 LQKENI. V trimming: 2 bases; J trimming: 3 bases; junction bases outside the gene matches: 9. CDR3 coding DNA: TGTGCCAGCTCACCAGTGTCGGGGGGAAATAAAGAGACCCAGTACTTC. It yields the protein CASSPVSGGNKETQYF.

This chain uses TRBV6-5 with TRBJ1-5; 7 nucleotides match TRBD1. V dropped 4 bases and J dropped 4; count of bases not matched to a gene: 7. In germline, CDR1 is MNHEY, CDR2 SVGAGI. The CDR3 loop spans 15 amino acids. The CDR3 spells CASSSSPGQNQPQHF. CDR3 DNA: TGTGCCAGCAGTTCCTCCCCGGGACAGAATCAGCCCCAGCATTTT.

This clone has just one count. The chain combines TRBV4-1 with TRBJ2-3, with 8 bases matching TRBD1. CDR3 length: 15 residues. V gave up 0 bases and J gave up 1 base; unmatched junction bases: 0. Per germline, CDR1 MGHRA and CDR2 YSYEKL. The CDR3 is CASSQEGQGTDTQYF. CDR3 DNA: TGCGCCAGCAGCCAAGAGGGACAGGGCACAGATACGCAGTATTTT.

This clone came up a few times. V usage is TRBV5-1 and J usage is TRBJ1-3; D not certain. V was pared by 0 bases and J by 3 bases, with 7 bases between. Germline V gene sequence: CDR1 SGHRS, CDR2 YFSETQ. There are 14 residues in the CDR3. CDR3 DNA: TGCGCCAGCAGCTTGGATCCCAGTGGAAACACCATATATTTT. Translating gives CASSLDPSGNTIYF. The entire variable domain, with the rest obtained from reference TRBV5-1 and TRBJ1-3, is as follows: KAGVTQTPRYLIKTRGQQVTLSCSPISGHRSVSWYQQTPGQGLQFLFEYFSETQRNKGNFPGRFSGRQFSNSRSEMNVSTLELGDSALYLCASSLDPSGNTIYFGEGSWLTVV.

This clone has a single count. The V gene is TRBV24-1, the J gene TRBJ2-2; 10 bases line up with TRBD1. Trimming took 3 bases from V and 2 from J; bases not matched to a gene: 2. CDR3 length equals 16 residues. The V gene's germline CDR1 is KGHDR and CDR2 SFDVKD. CDR3 nucleotide sequence: TGTGCCACCAGTGATGGGACAGGGGATAACACCGGGGAGCTGTTTTTT. The encoded protein is CATSDGTGDNTGELFF.